The next 21 T cell receptor beta chains were all read from a single sample in a study of blood T cell repertoires in COVID-19 (dated by TCRdb to 2018 to 2020). The library was obtained by the immunoSEQ multiplex PCR assay. In TCRdb, the immuneACCESS table is reduced to in-frame sequences with V and J assigned. These tables do not hold every clone; where another copy was compared, an unresolved V gene accounts for under half, and the others remain unexplained. This sample holds tens of thousands of clones; approximately 86% were observed only once. The ten largest clonotypes hold around 4% of the sample. The source material was peripheral blood. Every receptor here comes from a man in his forties or fifties with acute or convalescent COVID-19.

This clone was found once. V usage is TRBV29-1 and J usage is TRBJ1-3; D gene ambiguous. Germline assignment: CDR1 SQVTM and CDR2 ANQGSEA. V shed 4 bases and J shed 1 base, with 8 bases lying between them. This CDR3 has 13 residues. In nucleotides, the CDR3 is TGCAGCGTTGCGGTGAGATCTGGAAACACCATATATTTT. This codes for CSVAVRSGNTIYF.

The J gene is TRBJ1-1, the V gene TRBV4-1; D is perhaps TRBD1 (5 bases). CDR3 length: 12 amino acids. CDR1 and CDR2 (germline): MGHRA, YSYEKL. V lost 4 bases to trimming and J lost 8 bases, with 11 bases between them. CDR3 nucleotides: TGCGCCAGCAGCCGCGGGGGATCCGAAGCTTTCTTT. Translating gives CASSRGGSEAFF.

The chain combines TRBV14 with TRBJ2-7; D possibly corresponds to TRBD2 (6 bases). The length of the CDR3 is 12 residues. Trimming pared 8 bases from V and 1 base from J, leaving 9 bases between. Germline assignment: CDR1 SGHDN and CDR2 FVKESK. This chain's CDR3 is CASGTHSYEQYF. DNA for the CDR3: TGTGCCAGCGGGACTCATTCCTACGAGCAGTACTTC.

V is TRBV9 and J is TRBJ1-2; 7 nucleotides line up with TRBD1. The CDR3 sequence is 16 residues long. CDR1 and CDR2 from the germline V gene are SGDLS and YYNGEE. The V segment lost 3 bases and the J segment 1 base; nucleotides outside the gene matches: 9. DNA for the CDR3: TGTGCCAGCAGCGCACCGGGGGACAGCTTTAACTATGGCTACACCTTC. It is translated as CASSAPGDSFNYGYTF.

The chain couples TRBV6-5 to TRBJ2-7; TRBD1 matches at 8 bases. CDR1 MNHEY and CDR2 SVGAGI come from the germline V gene. With 0 bases clipped from V and 6 bases from J, the junction kept 7 bases outside the gene matches. The CDR3 sequence is 15 residues long. CDR3 bases: TGTGCCAGCAGTTACTCGGTCAGGGGGCGATCCGAGCAGTACTTC. Protein: CASSYSVRGRSEQYF.

The chain uses TRBV19 and TRBJ1-4; TRBD1 might be the D (6 bases). Per the germline V gene, CDR1 is LNHDA and CDR2 is SQIVND (reference sequence). The CDR3 runs 12 residues. Trimming left V 2 bases short and J 10 bases short, with 8 bases between. The CDR3 protein is CASSIQDRKLFF. Written as DNA, the CDR3 is TGTGCCAGTAGTATACAGGACAGAAAACTGTTTTTT.

The chain couples TRBV5-1 to TRBJ2-2; 10 positions match TRBD2. This CDR3 contains 16 residues. V gave up 4 bases and J gave up 7 bases; unmatched junction bases: 10. Germline loops: CDR1 SGHRS, CDR2 YFSETQ. The CDR3 sequence: CASSRGSGGAVGELFF. The CDR3 DNA sequence: TGCGCCAGCAGCCGGGGCAGCGGGGGGGCCGTCGGGGAGCTGTTTTTT. Looking up the rest from reference TRBV5-1 and TRBJ2-2 gives the full variable domain: KAGVTQTPRYLIKTRGQQVTLSCSPISGHRSVSWYQQTPGQGLQFLFEYFSETQRNKGNFPGRFSGRQFSNSRSEMNVSTLELGDSALYLCASSRGSGGAVGELFFGEGSRLTVL.

CDR3 DNA sequence: TGTGCCAGCAGTGATTCCCCGTATAGCAATCAGCCCCAGCATTTT. Translating gives CASSDSPYSNQPQHF. V is TRBV2 and J is TRBJ1-5; D ambiguous. This CDR3 comprises 15 residues. V was shortened by 3 bases and J by 0 bases, with 9 bases between the two germline ends. Germline V CDR1 and CDR2: SNHLY, FYNNEI.

V gene TRBV28 combines with J gene TRBJ1-5; 10 nucleotides agree with TRBD1. The CDR3 runs 18 residues. Germline lookup yields CDR1 MDHEN and CDR2 SYDVKM. Germline trimming cut 7 bases from V and 2 bases from J; bases unmatched to any gene: 14. The CDR3 region is CASNRDRGLNRGNQPQHF. The CDR3 DNA reads as TGTGCCAGCAATAGAGACAGGGGGCTAAATCGTGGCAATCAGCCCCAGCATTTT.

The chain recombines TRBV28 with TRBJ1-2, with 8 bases fitting TRBD1. CDR3 length equals 14 residues. CDR1 is MDHEN, CDR2 SYDVKM, per germline. Unmatched junction bases numbered 7, after V lost 6 bases and J lost 4 bases. The CDR3 DNA is TGTGCCAGCAGGACAGGGGAGGCCCGCTATGGCTACACCTTC. This gives the protein CASRTGEARYGYTF.

The chain is built from TRBV3-1 (or the pseudogene TRBV3-2) and TRBJ1-2; D may be TRBD1 (6 bases). Germline V gene sequence: CDR1 LGHDT, CDR2 YNNKEL (reference sequence). V gave up 1 base and J gave up 2 bases, with 11 bases separating them. The CDR3 loop spans 15 amino acids. The CDR3: CASSQGTERNYGYTF. CDR3 bases: TGTGCCAGCAGCCAAGGGACAGAAAGAAACTATGGCTACACCTTC.

The chain recombines TRBV19 with TRBJ1-2, with D hard to call. Germline values: CDR1 LNHDA, CDR2 SQIVND (reference sequence). The CDR3 length is 16 residues. V was pared by 3 bases and J by 0 bases, with 14 bases between. The CDR3 spells CASSISLPGANYGYTF. CDR3 bases: TGTGCCAGTAGTATCTCCCTGCCGGGAGCTAACTATGGCTACACCTTC.

The rearrangement links TRBV6-5 to TRBJ2-2; TRBD1 is a possible D gene (5 bases). Germline V lookup: CDR1 MNHEY, CDR2 SVGAGI. Trimming removed 7 bases from V and 1 base from J, with 10 bases in between. This CDR3 contains 14 residues. CDR3 coding DNA: TGTGCCAGCAAAGGACATTTGAACACCGGGGAGCTGTTTTTT. The encoded protein is CASKGHLNTGELFF.

V usage is TRBV5-4 and J usage is TRBJ2-4; 12 nucleotides line up with TRBD1. This CDR3 is 16 amino acids long. Germline lookup yields CDR1 SGHNT and CDR2 YYREEE (reference sequence). V was clipped by 0 bases and J by 8 bases; unmatched bases: 6. For the CDR3, the DNA is TGTGCCAGCAGCTTGGGGCCCGGGACAGGGGGCGACATTCAGTACTTC. Translated: CASSLGPGTGGDIQYF.

V usage is TRBV11-3 and J usage is TRBJ2-4, with a weak D call TRBD2 (5 bases). V was clipped by 4 bases and J by 7 bases, with 17 bases between them. The length of the CDR3 is 15 residues. CDR1 is SGHNT, CDR2 YENEEA, per germline. The CDR3 nucleotides are TGTGCCAGCAGCTCGGGCCCAAGTAGAGGGAACATTCAGTACTTC. Protein: CASSSGPSRGNIQYF.

CDR3 region: CASSPGQGNVRSPLHF. For the CDR3, the DNA is TGTGCCAGCAGCCCGGGACAGGGAAACGTCCGTTCACCCCTCCACTTT. The chain couples TRBV5-4 to TRBJ1-6; 9 nucleotides line up with TRBD1. Per the germline V gene, CDR1 is SGHNT and CDR2 is YYREEE (reference sequence). Trimming at V came to 4 bases and at J to 9 bases, leaving 11 bases not matched to a gene. The CDR3 is 16 residues long. Supplemented by reference TRBV5-4 and TRBJ1-6, the full variable domain reads ETGVTQSPTHLIKTRGQQVTLRCSSQSGHNTVSWYQQALGQGPQFIFQYYREEENGRGNFPPRFSGLQFPNYSSELNVNALELDDSALYLCASSPGQGNVRSPLHFGNGTRLTVT.

This chain links TRBV11-2 with TRBJ1-5; D unclear. The CDR3 covers 15 residues. Trimming shortened V by 0 bases and J by 4 bases, and 10 bases separated the two germline ends. Germline assignment: CDR1 SGHAT and CDR2 FQNNGV. CDR3 protein: CASSLEGRPNQPQHF. The CDR3 DNA follows: TGTGCCAGCAGCTTAGAGGGCAGACCTAATCAGCCCCAGCATTTT.

The CDR3 region is CASSQAQVGTEAFF. The DNA of the CDR3 is TGCGCCAGCAGCCAAGCGCAGGTGGGCACTGAAGCTTTCTTT. The V gene is TRBV4-1, the J gene TRBJ1-1; D not certain. This CDR3 has 14 residues. V was shortened by 1 base and J by 4 bases, with 10 bases between the two germline ends. The germline V gene has CDR1 MGHRA and CDR2 YSYEKL.

The CDR3 sequence is CASSFIPYEQYF. Here the CDR3 DNA reads TGTGCCAGCAGCTTTATTCCCTACGAGCAGTACTTC. V gene TRBV11-2 combines with J gene TRBJ2-7; D unresolved. V was pared by 3 bases and J by 2 bases, with 5 bases between. The CDR3 is made up of 12 amino acids. Per germline, CDR1 SGHAT and CDR2 FQNNGV.

The chain has TRBV11-2 and TRBJ1-4, with 7 bases lining up with TRBD1. V was pared by 1 base and J by 6 bases, with 2 bases of the junction left unmatched. Germline V gene data show CDR1 as SGHAT and CDR2 as FQNNGV. The CDR3 consists of 14 residues. CDR3 DNA: TGTGCCAGCAGCTTAGGACAGGGCCATGAAAAACTGTTTTTT. Protein: CASSLGQGHEKLFF.

V gene TRBV28 combines with J gene TRBJ2-1; tentative D call: TRBD2 (6 bases). The CDR3 extends over 15 amino acids. Germline V gene data show CDR1 as MDHEN and CDR2 as SYDVKM. The V end was cut by 3 bases, the J end by 7 bases, with 16 bases between. CDR3: CASSFAGGKQNEQFF. CDR3 DNA: TGTGCCAGCAGTTTTGCTGGCGGGAAGCAAAATGAGCAGTTCTTC. The entire variable domain, with the rest obtained from reference TRBV28 and TRBJ2-1, is as follows: DVKVTQSSRYLVKRTGEKVFLECVQDMDHENMFWYRQDPGLGLRLIYFSYDVKMKEKGDIPEGYSVSREKKERFSLILESASTNQTSMYLCASSFAGGKQNEQFFGPGTRLTVL.